This entry describes one T cell receptor beta chain. The record originates from a study of blood T cell repertoires in COVID-19. Original handling: The assay estimated nucleated cells by amplifying reference gene primers. TCRdb keeps only in-frame clones here, not all; method: immunoSEQ multiplex PCR. V and J calls and clone size come straight from that table; D and trimming were deduced from the DNA. The repertoire holds 110,000 to 150,000 clones, with around four fifths as singletons. The TCR comes from a woman aged 40 to 50 who had recovered from COVID-19. The sample was PBMCs or T cells enriched from blood (not recorded which).

The CDR3 DNA reads TGTGCCAGCAGTCGTGGGAGTTCCTCCTACGAGCAGTACTTC. Its protein is CASSRGSSSYEQYF. The chain has TRBV27 and TRBJ2-7; possibly TRBD2 for D (5 bases). CDR1 is MNHEY, CDR2 SMNVEV, per germline (reference sequence). The CDR3 extends over 14 amino acids. Between the trimmed V and J ends, which lost 5 bases and 0 bases, there was a span of 11 bases.